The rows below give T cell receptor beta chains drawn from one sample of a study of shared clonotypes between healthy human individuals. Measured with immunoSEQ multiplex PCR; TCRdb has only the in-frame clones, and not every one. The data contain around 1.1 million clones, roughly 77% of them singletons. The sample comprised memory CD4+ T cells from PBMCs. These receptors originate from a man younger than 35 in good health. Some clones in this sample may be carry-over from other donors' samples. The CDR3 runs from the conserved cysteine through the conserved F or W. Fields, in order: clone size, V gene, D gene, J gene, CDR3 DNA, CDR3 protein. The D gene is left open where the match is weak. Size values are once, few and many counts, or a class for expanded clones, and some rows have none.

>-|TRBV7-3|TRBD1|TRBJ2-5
TGTGCCAGCAGCCTGACAGGGGGCGTACAAGAGACCCAGTACTTC
CASSLTGGVQETQYF
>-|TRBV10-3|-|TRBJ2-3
TGTGCCACCAACGTGGAAAACACAGATACGCAGTATTTT
CATNVENTDTQYF
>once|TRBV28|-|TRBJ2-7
TGTGCCAGCAGTTTACTTCTGGAAGAGCAGTACTTC
CASSLLLEEQYF
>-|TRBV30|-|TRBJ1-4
TGTGCCTGGAAGGGACCGGGGACTAATGAAAAACTGTTTTTT
CAWKGPGTNEKLFF
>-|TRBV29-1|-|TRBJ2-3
TGCAGCGTTGATTCCTTGCGGGTCGGGACGCAGTATTTT
CSVDSLRVGTQYF
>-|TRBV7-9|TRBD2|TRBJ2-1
TGTGCCAGCAGCTTGCCCCCTAGACTAGCGGGCCACCAGAATGAGCAGTTCTTC
CASSLPPRLAGHQNEQFF
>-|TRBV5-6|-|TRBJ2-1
TGTGCCAGCAGCTTGGGGTTAGGAAGTTACAATGAGCAGTTCTTC
CASSLGLGSYNEQFF
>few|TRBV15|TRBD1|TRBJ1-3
TGTGCCACCAGCAGGGCCGGACAGGGGGTCCTTCTAAGCTCTGGAAACACCATATATTTT
CATSRAGQGVLLSSGNTIYF
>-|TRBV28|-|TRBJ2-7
TGTGCCAGCAGTTTAAGGGGGGCGGTTTCGCAGCTTCGCTACGAGCAGTACTTC
CASSLRGAVSQLRYEQYF
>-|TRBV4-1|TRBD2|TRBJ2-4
TGCGCCAGCAGCCAAGGTCTGGCGGGAGTCGGCTTGGATGGAAACATTCAGTACTTC
CASSQGLAGVGLDGNIQYF
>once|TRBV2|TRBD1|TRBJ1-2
TGTGCCAGCAGTGAAGCGAGGGGACAGGGGGGCTACACCTTC
CASSEARGQGGYTF
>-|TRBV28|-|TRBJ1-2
TGTGCCAGCAGTTCCCCTCATGGACGGACAGCAAACTATGGCTACACCTTC
CASSSPHGRTANYGYTF
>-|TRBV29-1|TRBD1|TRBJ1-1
TGCAGCGTTGGCAGGGGGATTGGGAACACTGAAGCTTTCTTT
CSVGRGIGNTEAFF
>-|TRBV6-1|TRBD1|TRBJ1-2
TGTGCCAGCAGGGAAAGTGGACAGGGGGTGATGGGTGGCTACACCTTC
CASRESGQGVMGGYTF
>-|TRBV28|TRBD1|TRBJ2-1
TGTGCCAGCAGCGGGACAGGGTCAAGACAATACAATGAGCAGTTCTTC
CASSGTGSRQYNEQFF
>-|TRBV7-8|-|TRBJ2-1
TGTGCCAGCAGCTTAAATTTCGGGTCCTACAATGAGCAGTTCTTC
CASSLNFGSYNEQFF
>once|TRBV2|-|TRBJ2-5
TGTGCCAGCAGGTACAGGACTTACTACTTC
CASRYRTYYF
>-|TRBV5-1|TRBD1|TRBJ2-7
TGCGCCAGCAGCACAGGGACAGCTAACTCCTACGAGCAGTACTTC
CASSTGTANSYEQYF
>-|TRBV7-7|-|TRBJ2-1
TGTGCCAGCAGCGCTAACGGGGGCTCCTACAATGAGCAGTTCTTC
CASSANGGSYNEQFF
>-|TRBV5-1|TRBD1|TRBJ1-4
TGCGCCAGCAGCTTCGGACAGGGGGAAAAACTGTTTTTT
CASSFGQGEKLFF
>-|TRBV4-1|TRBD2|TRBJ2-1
TGCGCCAGCAGCCAAGAGGAGGGAGCCAGACTAGCGGGGTACAATGAGCAGTTCTTC
CASSQEEGARLAGYNEQFF
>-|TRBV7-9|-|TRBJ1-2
TGTGCCAGCAGCTCGATACCTGGCGGAGTGGACTATGGCTACACCTTC
CASSSIPGGVDYGYTF
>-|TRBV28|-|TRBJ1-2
TGTGCCAGCAGTTATCTAACAAGCAACTATGGCTACACCTTC
CASSYLTSNYGYTF
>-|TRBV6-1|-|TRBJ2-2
TGTGCCGGGAGAGTAGTCTCGAACACCGGGGAGCTGTTTTTT
CAGRVVSNTGELFF